Listed here are 7 T cell receptor beta chains from one sample, sequenced in a study of technical replicates of blood from a few donors. Repertoires were generated with immunoSEQ multiplex PCR, while TCRdb's copy carries only in-frame clones and drops some. The table records approximately 75,000 clones, 95% of them present only once. The material sequenced was T cells isolated from PBMCs. Source of these receptors: a human donor in good health.

The rearrangement uses TRBV30 and TRBJ1-5; TRBD1 matches 7 bases. In germline, CDR1 is GTSNPN, CDR2 SVGIG (reference sequence). The CDR3 runs 14 residues. Losses at the gene ends were 0 bases for V and 6 bases for J; bases not matched to a gene: 5. The CDR3 spells CAWSVEQGIQPQHF. The CDR3 DNA reads TGTGCCTGGAGTGTAGAACAGGGGATTCAGCCCCAGCATTTT.

The V and J genes are TRBV7-9 and TRBJ2-1; 7 bases align to TRBD1. Germline CDR1 and CDR2: SEHNR and FQNEAQ (reference sequence). V shed 1 base and J 15 bases; nucleotides not matched to a gene: 6. CDR3 length equals 12 residues. The CDR3 DNA reads TGTGCCAGCAGCTTAGTCACAGGGGTACGGTTCTTC. This encodes CASSLVTGVRFF.

The J gene is TRBJ2-1, the V gene TRBV7-9; 9 bases map to TRBD1. The ends lost 2 bases at V and 8 bases at J; junction bases unmatched: 10. The CDR3 totals 16 residues. CDR1 and CDR2 (germline): SEHNR, FQNEAQ (reference sequence). The CDR3 protein is CASSLRLGQGYHEQFF. The CDR3, as DNA: TGTGCCAGCAGCTTAAGATTAGGACAGGGGTATCATGAGCAGTTCTTC. Using reference TRBV7-9 and TRBJ2-1 for the parts outside the CDR3, the full variable domain is DTGVSQNPRHKITKRGQNVTFRCDPISEHNRLYWYRQTLGQGPEFLTYFQNEAQLEKSRLLSDRFSAERPKGSFSTLEIQRTEQGDSAMYLCASSLRLGQGYHEQFFGPGTRLTVL.

The rearrangement links TRBV6-6 to TRBJ2-7, with D uncertain. CDR3 length: 13 residues. V lost 7 bases and J 2 bases, leaving 12 bases between the germline ends. Germline CDR1 is MNHNY and CDR2 is SVGAGI (reference sequence). CDR3 DNA: TGTGCCAGCAAGGTAGCCGCGACCTACGAGCAGTACTTC. This codes for CASKVAATYEQYF.

The rearrangement joins TRBV15 to TRBJ2-3, with TRBD2 as a possible D gene (5 bases). The CDR3 is 14 amino acids. V was cut by 8 bases and J by 2 bases, with 14 bases left in between. Germline CDR1 and CDR2: LNHNV and YYDKDF (reference sequence). The CDR3 nucleotides read TGTGCCACCCGCCCTACAGCGGCCACAGATACGCAGTATTTT. Protein: CATRPTAATDTQYF.

The chain joins TRBV19 to TRBJ2-7; 9 nucleotides align to TRBD1. J gave up 4 bases and V 5 bases, and 3 bases lay outside the gene matches. Germline V gene data show CDR1 as LNHDA and CDR2 as SQIVND (reference sequence). The CDR3 sequence is 13 residues long. The CDR3 DNA reads TGTGCCAGTAGTGAAGGACAGGGGTACGAGCAGTACTTC. This translates into CASSEGQGYEQYF.

This chain uses TRBV10-3 with TRBJ1-4; a possible D gene is TRBD1 (5 bases). There are 13 residues in the CDR3. Germline assignment: CDR1 ENHRY and CDR2 SYGVKD. V was pared by 5 bases and J by 5 bases, with 9 bases between. The CDR3 loop is CAISMAGNEKLFF. The CDR3 DNA sequence: TGTGCCATCAGTATGGCAGGGAATGAAAAACTGTTTTTT.